The 18 T cell receptor beta chains in this list originate from one sample, sequenced in a study of tumor-infiltrating lymphocytes in primary liver carcinoma. Joint extraction of RNA and DNA used roughly 19-32 mg of bulk tissue that was unsorted. Total RNA amounting to 500 ng was the source from which TCR beta cDNA was made with a constant-region primer. Investigators got TCR beta libraries out of three nested multiplex PCR rounds, done with slightly modified ARM-PCR. With TRBV1-TRBV30 forward primers and a C-beta reverse primer, the first two PCR rounds were run for nine to eleven cycles each. TCRdb re-derived calls from the multiplex PCR reads in MiXCR, one entry per CDR3 protein. The table has 120,000 or so distinct CDR3 sequences, 50% to 65% seen once. The source material was liver tumor tissue from sampling region 1. Sample subset: tumor region T1, superior pole. The receptors shown here come from a woman aged 60-70 years with primary liver carcinoma and hepatitis B virus infection.

Worth noting for this clonotype: At one end the junction does not follow the germline gene, possibly because of a read error. The J gene is TRBJ1-2, the V gene TRBV30; the match to TRBD1 covers 8 bases. Germline lookup yields CDR1 GTSNPN and CDR2 SVGIG (reference sequence). The CDR3 sequence is 14 residues long. The CDR3 DNA sequence: TGTACCTGGAGAGGACAGGGCCCTAACTATGGCTACACCTTC. Its translation: CTWRGQGPNYGYTF.

On this clonotype itself: Just one base apart from a much larger clone, this may be a read error. J is TRBJ1-6 and V is TRBV28; a weak D match, TRBD1 (6 bases). CDR1 is MDHEN and CDR2 is SYDVKM in the germline V gene. The CDR3 loop spans 11 amino acids. As DNA, the CDR3 is TGTGCCAGCAGCCGGACAGTTCGCCTCAACTTT. Its protein is CASSRTVRLNF.

In regard to this clonotype: A much larger clone sits a single nucleotide away, making a read error possible. This chain connects TRBV28 to TRBJ2-2, with D possibly being TRBD1 (6 bases). The CDR3 length is 13 residues. Looked up from germline, CDR1 is MDHEN and CDR2 is SYDVKM. The CDR3 protein is CASRNRDTGELLF. CDR3 DNA: TGTGCCAGCAGAAACAGGGATACCGGGGAGCTGCTTTTT.

As to this clonotype: This may arise from a read error, as a much more abundant clone is one base away. J is TRBJ2-3 and V is TRBV6-1; possible D gene TRBD1, 6 bases. Germline lookup yields CDR1 MNHNS and CDR2 SASEGT. The CDR3 consists of 13 residues. V was clipped by 0 bases and J by 7 bases, with 8 bases between them. The CDR3 is CASSEAGTNTQYF. CDR3 DNA sequence: TGTGCCAGCAGTGAAGCCGGGACAAATACGCAGTATTTT.

At least ten counts were recorded for this clonotype. The V call is TRBV30, the J call TRBJ1-2; D is unclear. The V and J ends lost 5 bases and 4 bases respectively, with 11 bases between them. Per the germline V gene, CDR1 is GTSNPN and CDR2 is SVGIG (reference sequence). The CDR3 spans 12 residues. The chain's CDR3 is CAWYLPSYGYTF. The CDR3 nucleotides are TGTGCCTGGTATCTCCCGAGCTATGGCTACACCTTC.

The J gene is TRBJ2-1, the V gene TRBV28, with 10 positions matching TRBD2. CDR1 is MDHEN and CDR2 is SYDVKM in the germline V gene. J gave up 9 bases and V 3 bases, and 14 bases lay outside the gene matches. There are 17 residues in the CDR3. The CDR3: CASSFLSSGSGPREQFF. The CDR3 bases are TGTGCCAGCAGTTTTCTGTCTAGCGGGAGCGGTCCCCGTGAGCAGTTCTTC.

As DNA, the CDR3 is TGTGCCAGCAGTTGGTTGGGACTAGCGGGAGGGGAGGCCAAAAACATTCAGTACTTC. This gives the protein CASSWLGLAGGEAKNIQYF. This chain uses TRBV28 with TRBJ2-4; 16 bases are a match to TRBD2. Germline trimming cut 4 bases from V and 1 base from J; bases unmatched to any gene: 7. The CDR3 is 19 residues long. Germline loops: CDR1 MDHEN, CDR2 SYDVKM.

Turning to this clonotype: The junction departs from germline at one end; a sequencing error may be responsible. The CDR3, as DNA: TGTGCCAGCAGTTTAGAAGTCGCCCGAGATACGCAGTATTTT. Its translation: CASSLEVARDTQYF. The chain has TRBV11-2 and TRBJ2-3, with D unresolved. In germline, CDR1 is SGHAT, CDR2 FQNNGV. The CDR3 runs 14 residues.

The V gene is TRBV11-2, the J gene TRBJ2-5, with D unclear. This CDR3 is 15 amino acids long. V gave up 6 bases and J gave up 14 bases, with 28 bases separating them. Germline V lookup: CDR1 SGHAT, CDR2 FQNNGV. The CDR3 sequence: CASRPNIRDNYEHYF. CDR3 DNA sequence: TGTGCCAGCAGGCCAAACATTCGTGACAACTACGAGCACTACTTC.

This clonotype was observed many times. The chain uses TRBV11-2 and TRBJ2-5; tentatively, D is TRBD1 (7 bases). CDR1 is SGHAT and CDR2 is FQNNGV in the germline V gene. There are 15 residues in the CDR3. The V gene lost 5 bases and the J gene lost 4 bases, with 17 bases spanning the gap. CDR3 in amino acids: CASSRTRQGGETQYF. DNA for the CDR3: TGTGCCAGCAGCCGAACCCGGCAGGGGGGAGAGACCCAGTACTTC.

The sample holds a few counts of this clonotype. The final CDR3 position lacks the conserved phenylalanine or tryptophan, pointing to a likely read error. The DNA is omitted, as the CDR3 cannot be located on it reliably, and the CDR3 follows TCRdb's listing. The chain employs TRBV11-2 and TRBJ2-2; TRBD2 reflects the table's D call only, with no check against the DNA. The germline gives CDR1 SGHAT, CDR2 FQNNGV. The CDR3 length is 15 residues, termini included. The CDR3 spells CACSPPQGPTGELFL.

Worth noting for this clonotype: A much larger clone is a single base away; this may be a read error. The chain combines TRBV10-3 with TRBJ1-2; a weak D match, TRBD1 (5 bases). CDR3 length: 14 residues. The germline V gene encodes CDR1 ENHRY and CDR2 SYGVKD. Written as DNA, the CDR3 is TGTGCCATCAGTAAGTCGGGAGGGGTAGGAGGCTACACCTTC. Translated, it gives CAISKSGGVGGYTF.

A note on this clonotype: Sequence at one end of the junction differs from germline and may be a read error. J is TRBJ1-2 and V is TRBV11-2; D might be TRBD1 (5 bases). The germline gives CDR1 SGHAT, CDR2 FQNNGV. CDR3 length equals 14 residues. The CDR3 sequence is CASRRGGSSYGSTF. CDR3 DNA: TGTGCCAGTCGCCGGGGCGGGAGCTCCTATGGCTCCACGTTC.

This rearrangement joins TRBV28 to TRBJ1-2, with D perhaps matching TRBD1 (5 bases). The germline V gene has CDR1 MDHEN and CDR2 SYDVKM. CDR3 length equals 14 residues. The chain's CDR3 is CVTARGANNYGYTF. CDR3 DNA: TGTGTCACCGCCCGAGGGGCCAATAACTATGGCTACACCTTC.

This clonotype showed up just once. Possible read error: a much larger clone is one base away. J is TRBJ2-5 and V is TRBV6-6, with 8 bases matching TRBD1. Germline CDR1 reads MNHNY; CDR2 reads SVGAGI (reference sequence). V shed 8 bases and J 6 bases; nucleotides not matched to a gene: 8. This CDR3 has 13 amino acids. The CDR3 DNA is TGTGCCAGCGGTGACAGGGGTCGGAAGACCCAGTACTTC. Amino acids: CASGDRGRKTQYF.

To note about this clonotype: This may come from a read error, since a much larger clone is one base off. J is TRBJ2-5 and V is TRBV14; D not resolved. This CDR3 comprises 8 residues. With 7 bases removed from V and 12 bases from J, the gap between germline ends came to 6 bases. Germline CDR1 reads SGHDN; CDR2 reads FVKESK. CDR3 amino acids: CASNLKYF. The CDR3 DNA reads as TGTGCCAGCAACCTTAAGTACTTC.

For this clonotype: Here the CDR3 omits its conserved ending phenylalanine or tryptophan, so a read error is the likely source. The chain is built from TRBV11-2 and TRBJ2-1; maybe TRBD2 (5 bases). This CDR3 region has 14 residues. Germline lookup yields CDR1 SGHAT and CDR2 FQNNGV. CDR3 sequence (DNA): TGTGCAAGTAGTCCGGACTCGAGGTATAGGGAGCAGTTCTCC. Residues: CASSPDSRYREQFS.

This clonotype has a single count. A read error may explain this, as a much larger clone is one base away. The rearrangement links TRBV29-1 to TRBJ1-6; D is undetermined. The CDR3 loop spans 13 amino acids. Germline assignment: CDR1 SQVTM and CDR2 ANQGSEA. The CDR3: CSVAGDTNSPFHF. CDR3 DNA: TGCAGCGTGGCCGGGGATACTAATTCACCCTTCCACTTT. Using reference TRBV29-1 and TRBJ1-6 for the parts outside the CDR3, the full variable domain is SAVISQKPSRDICQRGTSLTIQCQVDSQVTMMFWYRQQPGQSLTLIATANQGSEATYESGFVIDKFPISRPNLTFSTLTVSNMSPEDSSIYLCSVAGDTNSPFHFGNGTRLTVT.